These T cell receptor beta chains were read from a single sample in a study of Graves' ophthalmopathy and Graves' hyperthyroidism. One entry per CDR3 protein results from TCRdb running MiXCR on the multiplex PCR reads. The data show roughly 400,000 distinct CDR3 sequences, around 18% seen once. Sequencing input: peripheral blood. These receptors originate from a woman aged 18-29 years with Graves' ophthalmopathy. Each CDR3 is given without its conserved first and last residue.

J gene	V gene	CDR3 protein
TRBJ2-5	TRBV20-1	SASYLAGEGETQY
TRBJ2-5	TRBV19	ASSTSEQYQETQY
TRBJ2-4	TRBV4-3	ASSARTRGAKNIQY
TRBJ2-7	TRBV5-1	ASSFDRYEKY
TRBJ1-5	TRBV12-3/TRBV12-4	ASTTLGGRLPQH
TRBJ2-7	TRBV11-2	ASSLVQGLLREQY
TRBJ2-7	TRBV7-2	ASSFGTATYEQY
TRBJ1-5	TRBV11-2	ASSLDRGYNQPQH
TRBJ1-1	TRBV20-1	SATRANTEAF
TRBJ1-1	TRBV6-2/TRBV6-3	ASSSLGLPMNTEAF
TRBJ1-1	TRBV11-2	ASSSDRQGYTEAF
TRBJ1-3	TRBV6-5	ASSYFVPPNTIY
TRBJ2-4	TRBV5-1	ASSEGGMAKNIQY
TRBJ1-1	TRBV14	AGSQVEDGEAF
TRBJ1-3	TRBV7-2	ASSRDTSGNTIY
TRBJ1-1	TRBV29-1	SVWGLASVDTEAF
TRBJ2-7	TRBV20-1	SAERPPEGQY
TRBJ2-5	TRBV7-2	ASSQTPRGTPQETQY
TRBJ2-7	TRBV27	ASSPGFGRPRREQY
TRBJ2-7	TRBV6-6	ASSYRTGLNYEQY
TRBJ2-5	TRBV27	ASSLQLGQTQY
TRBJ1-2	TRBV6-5	AVEGFDGYT
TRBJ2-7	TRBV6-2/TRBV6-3	ASSYGAGVYEQY
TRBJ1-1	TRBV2	ADGGTEAF
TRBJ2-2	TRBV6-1	ASSIRPSGRVSGELF
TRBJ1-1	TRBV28	ASSPGTGRRTSTEAF
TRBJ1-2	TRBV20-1	SARDNRHGYT
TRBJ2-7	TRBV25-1	ASSDWIGAGELY
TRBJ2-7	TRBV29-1	SFPPDSYEQY
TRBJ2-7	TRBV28	ASQGWSYEQY
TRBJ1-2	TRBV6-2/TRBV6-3	ASLPGQGFYGYT
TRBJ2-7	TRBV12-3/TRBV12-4	ASSAQGAYEQY
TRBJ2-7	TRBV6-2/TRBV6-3	ASRRQDLNFRYEQY
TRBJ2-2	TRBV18	ASSHRDRANTGELF
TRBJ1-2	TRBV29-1	SAGTPVGGYT
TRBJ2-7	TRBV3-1	ASSHRLRPGEQY
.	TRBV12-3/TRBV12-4	ASSPQGASSGTLSYEQY
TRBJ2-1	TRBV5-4	PSSLDGQQF
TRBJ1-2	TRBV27	ASSSIQANYGYT